Following are 12 T cell receptor beta chains from one sample sequenced in a study of identical twins. Each CDR3 protein is one row after TCRdb ran MiXCR on the 5' RACE reads. The profile shows 200,000 to 250,000 distinct CDR3 sequences, 5.5% to 8% of them singletons. Another study also made use of these data, one on yellow fever vaccine responses in identical twins.

The sequencing sample was made of memory (CD45RO+) T cells sorted from blood. Receptors originate from a woman under 30 in good health.

This clonotype showed up just a few times. The genes are TRBV27 and TRBJ2-7, with D possibly being TRBD1 (5 bases). CDR1 and CDR2 (germline): MNHEY, SMNVEV (reference sequence). The CDR3 covers 16 residues. The V end was cut by 6 bases, the J end by 0 bases, with 18 bases between. CDR3 in DNA: TGTGCCAGCAGAGACCTCACCCGACAGTACTCCTACGAGCAGTACTTC. It codes for CASRDLTRQYSYEQYF.

This chain joins TRBV5-1 and TRBJ1-2, with a possible D match to TRBD1 (5 bases). The V gene lost 2 bases and the J gene lost 8 bases, with 16 bases spanning the gap. This CDR3 comprises 14 residues. Germline values: CDR1 SGHRS, CDR2 YFSETQ. Written as DNA, the CDR3 is TGCGCCAGCAGCTTAGACAGCACCCTTGGGGGCTACACCTTC. Translating gives CASSLDSTLGGYTF. Combining the CDR3 with reference TRBV5-1 and TRBJ1-2 gives the whole variable domain KAGVTQTPRYLIKTRGQQVTLSCSPISGHRSVSWYQQTPGQGLQFLFEYFSETQRNKGNFPGRFSGRQFSNSRSEMNVSTLELGDSALYLCASSLDSTLGGYTFGSGTRLTVV.

The rearrangement links TRBV20-1 to TRBJ2-5; D gene unclear. Trimming shortened V by 1 base and J by 5 bases, and 14 bases separated the two germline ends. This CDR3 contains 14 residues. Germline V gene lookup returns CDR1 DFQATT and CDR2 SNEGSKA (reference sequence). CDR3 region: CSARGLRIGETQYF. DNA of the CDR3: TGCAGTGCTAGAGGCCTAAGGATAGGGGAGACCCAGTACTTC.

This clonotype was recorded a few times. V usage is TRBV28 and J usage is TRBJ2-2, with D tentatively TRBD2 (6 bases). CDR1 and CDR2 (germline): MDHEN, SYDVKM. This CDR3 has 17 amino acids. The V and J ends lost 5 bases and 5 bases respectively, with 21 bases between them. CDR3 nucleotides: TGTGCCAGCAGTAATCGCCCGACTAGTGGGTCAACCGGGGAGCTGTTTTTT. It codes for CASSNRPTSGSTGELFF.

This clonotype came up many times. V is TRBV10-3 and J is TRBJ2-7; 8 nucleotides agree with TRBD2. Germline V lookup: CDR1 ENHRY, CDR2 SYGVKD. The CDR3 covers 13 residues. J gave up 7 bases and V 3 bases, and 5 bases lay outside the gene matches. DNA for the CDR3: TGTGCCATCAGTGACGGGCTAGCGGGTGAGCAGTACTTC. Protein sequence: CAISDGLAGEQYF.

This clonotype was counted at least ten times. The J gene is TRBJ2-3, the V gene TRBV12-3 or TRBV12-4, with TRBD2 matching 13 bases. The CDR3 is 15 amino acids. V was pared by 6 bases and J by 4 bases, with 4 bases of the junction left unmatched. Here the CDR3 reads CASSRLAGGPDTQYF. The CDR3 DNA reads as TGTGCCAGCAGCCGACTAGCGGGAGGCCCAGATACGCAGTATTTT.

The chain links TRBV6-1 to TRBJ2-7; 10 bases are shared with TRBD2. The V gene's germline CDR1 is MNHNS and CDR2 SASEGT. The CDR3 consists of 14 residues. The ends lost 6 bases at V and 3 bases at J; junction bases unmatched: 5. This CDR3 reads CASRSSGGNYEQYV. In DNA, the CDR3 is TGTGCCAGCAGGTCTAGCGGGGGAAACTACGAGCAGTACGTC.

This clonotype has only a few counts. The gene calls are TRBV2 and TRBJ2-5; tentatively, D is TRBD2 (6 bases). CDR3 length: 13 residues. Between the trimmed V and J ends, which lost 6 bases and 5 bases, there was a span of 13 bases. CDR1 is SNHLY, CDR2 FYNNEI, per germline. CDR3 DNA sequence: TGTGCCAGCAGGATTTTTGGGGGGGAGACCCAGTACTTC. Translated: CASRIFGGETQYF.

Ten or more counts support this clonotype. V is TRBV29-1 and J is TRBJ2-7; 8 nucleotides agree with TRBD1. V lost 3 bases, J lost 7 bases, and 8 bases stayed unmatched. Germline assignment: CDR1 SQVTM and CDR2 ANQGSEA. The CDR3 is 13 amino acids. In DNA form, the CDR3 reads TGCAGCGTTGAGGACAGGGCACAGGGAGAGCAGTACTTC. Encoded protein: CSVEDRAQGEQYF.

The chain recombines TRBV27 with TRBJ2-3; TRBD1 matches at 11 bases. The CDR3 consists of 21 residues. The V gene end was trimmed by 0 bases and the J gene end by 0 bases; junction bases not matched to a gene: 14. CDR1 MNHEY and CDR2 SMNVEV come from the germline V gene (reference sequence). The CDR3 sequence is CASSLSSRTGGIGLSTDTQYF. The DNA of the CDR3 is TGTGCCAGCAGTTTATCAAGCAGGACAGGGGGCATCGGATTGAGCACAGATACGCAGTATTTT.

This chain joins TRBV5-1 and TRBJ1-2, with unresolved D. V was shortened by 0 bases and J by 8 bases, with 14 bases between the two germline ends. CDR3 length: 14 amino acids. Germline V gene data show CDR1 as SGHRS and CDR2 as YFSETQ. The chain's CDR3 is CASSLGVISFGYTF. Written as DNA, the CDR3 is TGCGCCAGCAGCTTGGGGGTTATATCATTCGGCTACACCTTC.

This clonotype was counted between two and nine times. The chain couples TRBV7-9 to TRBJ2-7; TRBD1 matches 11 bases. The J segment lost 2 bases and the V segment lost 5 bases, leaving 5 bases of the junction unmatched. Germline CDR1 reads SEHNR; CDR2 reads FQNEAQ (reference sequence). This CDR3 has 15 amino acids. CDR3 loop: CASSPGTGGPYEQYF. The CDR3 nucleotides read TGTGCCAGCAGCCCCGGGACAGGGGGGCCCTACGAGCAGTACTTC.